This T cell receptor (beta chain) came from a study of Ad26.COV2.S vaccination and SARS-CoV-2 variants. The method was immunoSEQ multiplex PCR; TCRdb's version includes in-frame clones alone and lacks a portion of them. The table lists around 350,000 clones, around 84% of them singletons. CDR3 length: 15 residues. Between the trimmed V and J ends, which lost 3 bases and 7 bases, there was a span of 16 bases. CDR1 and CDR2 (germline): SGHNT, YYREEE (reference sequence). Treatment: roughly 19 received Ad26.COV2.S at low or high dose, single or two shots; 5 received placebo; per-sample allocation not given. Vaccine and placebo recipients were sampled on day 63 after the first injection.

The V call is TRBV5-4, the J call TRBJ2-2; tentatively, D is TRBD1 (6 bases). The source of this sequence is a person between 18 and 65 years old who received the Ad26.COV2.S COVID-19 vaccine or a placebo. This specimen consisted of peripheral blood, obtained in a trial of Ad26.COV2.S vaccine versus placebo. Here the CDR3 DNA reads TGTGCCAGCAGCTCCGCTCCTCCAGGGGTCGGGGAGCTGTTTTTT. Translation: CASSSAPPGVGELFF.